This entry features one T cell receptor (beta chain) sequence. Sequencing was performed with immunoSEQ multiplex PCR; in TCRdb, only in-frame clones are kept and a portion is missing. The sample lists more than 150,000 clones, approximately 94% seen once, with approximately 0.6% in the top ten. These data are taken from a study of T cell responses to AZD1222 COVID-19 vaccine. CDR1 is ENHRY, CDR2 SYGVKD, per germline. The germline V and J ends were trimmed by 3 bases and 7 bases, with 10 bases remaining between them. This CDR3 comprises 13 residues. The chain combines TRBV10-3 with TRBJ1-5; a possible D gene is TRBD1 (6 bases). Here the sequenced sample was peripheral blood, taken on day 0 of AZD1222 vaccination. This TCR derives from an adult in good health. Here the CDR3 DNA reads TGTGCCATCAGTGATACAGGGAGCCAGCCCCAGCATTTT. Protein product: CAISDTGSQPQHF.